The 26 T cell receptor beta chains listed next were all sequenced from one sample in a study of neurological immune-mediated disorders. One entry per CDR3 protein, called by TCRdb with MiXCR from the 5' RACE reads. The sample lists about 24,000 distinct CDR3 sequences; under 8.5% were seen once. The specimen sequenced was PBMCs. The receptor source for this set is a woman aged 40 to 50 in good health.

The chain employs TRBV28 and TRBJ2-7; TRBD2 aligns across 9 bases. The V gene's germline CDR1 is MDHEN and CDR2 SYDVKM. The CDR3 runs 22 residues. Losses at the gene ends were 1 base for V and 3 bases for J; bases not matched to a gene: 25. The CDR3: CASSLSVWRASGAEDTYYEQYF. CDR3 bases: TGTGCCAGCAGTTTATCCGTCTGGAGGGCTAGCGGGGCGGAAGACACCTACTACGAGCAGTACTTC.

In its sample, this clonotype was seen many times. The chain carries TRBV5-1 and TRBJ1-2, with D possibly being TRBD1 (5 bases). The ends were cut back, 0 bases at V and 3 bases at J, with 12 bases in the middle. Germline V lookup: CDR1 SGHRS, CDR2 YFSETQ. The CDR3 contains 15 residues. The CDR3 is CASSLEAQADYGYTF. The CDR3 DNA sequence: TGCGCCAGCAGCTTGGAGGCACAGGCGGACTATGGCTACACCTTC.

The sample holds many counts of this clonotype. The rearrangement uses TRBV3-1 and TRBJ2-3; 7 bases are a match to TRBD2. With V trimmed by 1 base and J by 4 bases, 8 bases remained unmatched. Germline CDR1 LGHDT, CDR2 YNNKEL (reference sequence). This CDR3 has 16 residues. DNA for the CDR3: TGTGCCAGCAGCCAAGTTCTAGCGGAGGGAGCAGATACGCAGTATTTT. This encodes CASSQVLAEGADTQYF.

This clonotype appeared many times. The CDR3 is CSARPGLTKTDTQYF. CDR3 bases: TGCAGTGCGAGACCGGGACTAACTAAAACAGATACGCAGTATTTT. The chain couples TRBV20-1 to TRBJ2-3; 7 bases align to TRBD2. V was pared by 6 bases and J by 3 bases, with 12 bases of the junction left unmatched. This CDR3 region has 15 residues. CDR1 is DFQATT and CDR2 is SNEGSKA in the germline V gene (reference sequence).

This clonotype was observed many times. The CDR3 loop reads CASSPQGGQETQYF. In nucleotides, the CDR3 is TGTGCCAGCAGCCCTCAGGGGGGACAAGAGACCCAGTACTTC. The rearrangement joins TRBV7-2 to TRBJ2-5; possibly TRBD1 for D (7 bases). CDR1 and CDR2 from the germline V gene are SGHTA and FQGNSA. CDR3 length equals 14 residues. Deletions cut 5 bases from V and 2 bases from J, with 12 bases between.

This clonotype was picked up many times. V and J are TRBV7-9 and TRBJ2-1, with TRBD1 identical over 8 bases. The CDR3 runs 20 residues. With 4 bases clipped from V and 9 bases from J, the junction kept 26 bases outside the gene matches. Germline assignment: CDR1 SEHNR and CDR2 FQNEAQ (reference sequence). CDR3 residues: CASSSNSGGGIPAAHVEQFF. The DNA for the CDR3 is TGTGCCAGCAGCTCCAATTCAGGGGGCGGTATTCCTGCTGCGCACGTTGAGCAGTTCTTC.

This clonotype was recorded at least ten times. V usage is TRBV5-8 and J usage is TRBJ2-1, with D possibly being TRBD2 (5 bases). The CDR3 covers 14 residues. Trimming took 1 base from V and 7 from J, leaving 12 bases between them. Germline values: CDR1 SGHTS, CDR2 YDEGEE. CDR3 nucleotides: TGTGCCAGCAGCTTGTGGGAAACGGGGAATGAGCAGTTCTTC. This translates into CASSLWETGNEQFF.

This clonotype was observed many times. The chain carries TRBV12-3 or TRBV12-4 and TRBJ2-7, with D unresolved. The germline V and J ends were trimmed by 5 bases and 4 bases, with 9 bases remaining between them. This CDR3 region has 12 residues. CDR3 in amino acids: CASSRLQYEQYF. The CDR3 DNA is TGTGCCAGCAGTCGTCTTCAGTACGAGCAGTACTTC.

This clonotype was counted many times. The rearrangement joins TRBV21-1 to TRBJ2-7; the table's D call, TRBD1, has no DNA check behind it. TRBV21-1 is flagged as a pseudogene. CDR3 length: 13 residues. As DNA, the CDR3 is TGTGCCAGCGGCCGGGACATCACCTACGAGCAGTACTTC. This gives the protein CASGRDITYEQYF.

This clonotype was detected many times. The V call is TRBV20-1, the J call TRBJ1-2; perhaps TRBD1 as D (6 bases). CDR1 and CDR2 from the germline V gene are DFQATT and SNEGSKA (reference sequence). Deletions cut 0 bases from V and 4 bases from J, with 15 bases between. CDR3 length: 15 amino acids. The CDR3 region is CSARDQGGLSYGYTF. The CDR3 DNA sequence: TGCAGTGCTAGAGATCAAGGGGGGCTGAGCTATGGCTACACCTTC.

There are many counts of this clonotype. The chain uses TRBV5-4 and TRBJ2-6; D not certain. Trimming cost V 5 bases and J 4 bases, with 13 bases left between them. There are 15 residues in the CDR3. Germline loops: CDR1 SGHNT, CDR2 YYREEE (reference sequence). CDR3 bases: TGTGCCAGCAGAAATCTTACCGGGGGGGCCAACGTCCTGACTTTC. Its translation: CASRNLTGGANVLTF.

The sample holds many counts of this clonotype. The chain employs TRBV4-2 and TRBJ1-1; D is uncertain. The CDR3 consists of 12 residues. V was pared by 3 bases and J by 1 base, with 3 bases between. Germline V CDR1 and CDR2: LGHNA, YNFKEQ. The CDR3 protein is CASSQGNTEAFF. In DNA, the CDR3 is TGTGCCAGCAGCCAGGGGAACACTGAAGCTTTCTTT.

The table lists this clonotype with many counts. This chain uses TRBV20-1 with TRBJ2-5, with D perhaps matching TRBD1 (5 bases). The V and J ends lost 5 bases and 2 bases respectively, with 18 bases between them. In germline, CDR1 is DFQATT, CDR2 SNEGSKA (reference sequence). The CDR3 totals 15 residues. CDR3 loop: CSAPDPRVLQETQYF. CDR3 sequence (DNA): TGCAGTGCTCCGGACCCCAGGGTTTTGCAAGAGACCCAGTACTTC.

This clonotype was counted many times. The rearrangement uses TRBV24-1 and TRBJ2-2, with 9 bases matching TRBD1. Germline V gene lookup returns CDR1 KGHDR and CDR2 SFDVKD. V was clipped by 4 bases and J by 5 bases; unmatched bases: 10. CDR3 length: 17 amino acids. The CDR3 bases are TGTGCCACCAGTGAAAGAGGCGGGACAGGGAGGACCGGGGAGCTGTTTTTT. Its translation: CATSERGGTGRTGELFF.

This clonotype came up many times. This chain links TRBV20-1 with TRBJ1-1, with 8 positions matching TRBD1. There are 15 residues in the CDR3. V was pared by 1 base and J by 2 bases, with 6 bases of the junction left unmatched. Per germline, CDR1 DFQATT and CDR2 SNEGSKA (reference sequence). The chain's CDR3 is CSARALTGVNTEAFF. The CDR3 nucleotides read TGCAGTGCTAGAGCCCTGACAGGGGTCAACACTGAAGCTTTCTTT.

The table lists this clonotype with many counts. The V and J genes are TRBV28 and TRBJ2-3, with 12 bases identical to TRBD2. The CDR3 is 17 amino acids. Germline assignment: CDR1 MDHEN and CDR2 SYDVKM. The V and J ends lost 1 base and 5 bases, in that order; junction bases with no gene match: 7. The CDR3 bases are TGTGCCAGCAGTTTATTGCTAGCGGGAGGGCGAAAAGATACGCAGTATTTT. Residues: CASSLLLAGGRKDTQYF.

This chain joins TRBV5-1 and TRBJ2-5; D is possibly TRBD2 (6 bases). This CDR3 contains 14 residues. Germline V lookup: CDR1 SGHRS, CDR2 YFSETQ. Trimming cost V 4 bases and J 6 bases, with 16 bases left between them. The CDR3 bases are TGCGCCAGCAGCACGGGGGACGAATCCAAGACCCAGTACTTC. This codes for CASSTGDESKTQYF.

This clonotype was observed at least ten times. Here the CDR3 reads CASSAQGLPYEQYF. The CDR3 nucleotides read TGTGCCAGCAGCGCCCAGGGCCTTCCCTACGAGCAGTACTTC. The V gene is TRBV7-3, the J gene TRBJ2-7, with a possible D match to TRBD1 (5 bases). CDR1 is SGHTA, CDR2 FQGTGA, per germline. The CDR3 length is 14 residues. Trimming stripped 5 bases from V and 2 bases from J, with 13 bases between.

This clonotype was seen at least ten times. The chain recombines TRBV20-1 with TRBJ2-1; 9 nucleotides agree with TRBD1. The CDR3 length is 17 residues. V was clipped by 0 bases and J by 7 bases; unmatched bases: 13. Germline-derived CDR1 and CDR2 are DFQATT and SNEGSKA (reference sequence). The CDR3, as DNA: TGCAGTGCTAGAGATCTGCCAGGACAGGGGAGATGGAATGAGCAGTTCTTC. Its translation: CSARDLPGQGRWNEQFF.

This clonotype was counted ten times or more. The rearrangement links TRBV20-1 to TRBJ2-7; 7 nucleotides match TRBD2. There are 15 residues in the CDR3. The trim removed 0 bases at V and 6 bases at J, leaving 11 bases unmatched. Germline assignment: CDR1 DFQATT and CDR2 SNEGSKA (reference sequence). This chain's CDR3 is CSARDDGTTFSEQYF. The CDR3 coding sequence is TGCAGTGCTAGAGATGACGGGACTACCTTTAGCGAGCAGTACTTC.

This clonotype has a count of ten or more. The gene calls are TRBV29-1 and TRBJ2-5; D remains unclear. The CDR3 runs to 13 residues. V was shortened by 2 bases and J by 1 base, with 8 bases between the two germline ends. Germline V gene data show CDR1 as SQVTM and CDR2 as ANQGSEA. The CDR3 sequence is CSVERAIQETQYF. CDR3 coding DNA: TGCAGCGTTGAAAGGGCCATCCAAGAGACCCAGTACTTC.

At least ten counts were recorded for this clonotype. The chain is built from TRBV9 and TRBJ2-2, with 8 bases matching TRBD2. The germline V gene has CDR1 SGDLS and CDR2 YYNGEE. The CDR3 is made up of 16 amino acids. V dropped 4 bases and J dropped 4; count of bases not matched to a gene: 9. The CDR3, as DNA: TGTGCCAGCAGCTTAGGGGAGCGGGAGAGCACCGGGGAGCTGTTTTTT. This sequence encodes CASSLGERESTGELFF.

This clonotype occurred many times. The J gene is TRBJ2-1, the V gene TRBV6-5; 9 bases align to TRBD1. V gave up 2 bases and J gave up 3 bases; unmatched junction bases: 11. CDR1 is MNHEY and CDR2 is SVGAGI in the germline V gene. The CDR3 extends over 18 amino acids. For the CDR3, the DNA is TGTGCCAGCAGTTACCGGAGGGTCGGGACAGGGAGCTACAATGAGCAGTTCTTC. Residues: CASSYRRVGTGSYNEQFF.

There are many counts of this clonotype. A junction end diverges from the germline sequence, so it may reflect a read error. The V and J genes are TRBV6-5 and TRBJ2-7; 12 bases are shared with TRBD1. This CDR3 comprises 15 residues. Per germline, CDR1 MNHEY and CDR2 SVGAGI. CDR3 sequence reads: CASCYRDRGHYEQYF. The CDR3 DNA follows: TGTGCCAGCTGTTATCGGGACAGGGGGCACTACGAGCAGTACTTC.

This clonotype has at least ten counts. V gene TRBV29-1 combines with J gene TRBJ2-2, with D possibly matching TRBD2 (7 bases). CDR3 length equals 15 residues. Germline V gene data show CDR1 as SQVTM and CDR2 as ANQGSEA. With 7 bases removed from V and 5 bases from J, the gap between germline ends came to 20 bases. The CDR3 region is CSAWGGQSRTGELFF. The CDR3 DNA reads as TGCAGCGCCTGGGGGGGCCAGTCTCGGACCGGGGAGCTGTTTTTT.

In this sample, this clonotype turned up many times. The chain joins TRBV5-1 to TRBJ2-1, with TRBD1 identical over 11 bases. Germline CDR1 is SGHRS and CDR2 is YFSETQ. CDR3 length: 17 amino acids. V lost 4 bases to trimming and J lost 3 bases; unmatched junction nucleotides: 9. This CDR3 reads CASSPGRGTGGYNEQFF. For the CDR3, the DNA is TGCGCCAGCAGCCCCGGGAGGGGGACAGGGGGCTACAATGAGCAGTTCTTC.